The following is a TCR beta chain sequence with its context. Its specificity is unknown. This specimen comes from a study of T cell responses to AZD1222 COVID-19 vaccine. About the research overall: Doses given second, at about 4 or about 12 weeks, were pooled. Study-wide results and limits: Only a handful of AZD1222 recipients tested seropositive at baseline. Spike-specific TCR breadth rose after two AZD1222 doses, and depth rose as well. Researchers report vaccine-associated CD4 TCRs spanning spike, with dominance at 160-218 and 743-854.

TCRdb keeps only in-frame clones here, not all; method: immunoSEQ multiplex PCR. The sample records some 130,000 clones, roughly 88% being singletons. This CDR3 spans 15 amino acids. From germline, CDR1 is MNHEY and CDR2 SVGAGI. Trimming removed 5 bases from V and 4 bases from J; junction bases left unmatched: 7. This sequence joins TRBV6-5 and TRBJ1-3; 8 bases align to TRBD1. This material consisted of peripheral blood, taken on day 0 of AZD1222 vaccination. This sequence originates from an adult in good health. CDR3 coding DNA: TGTGCCAGCAGTCCTAGGACAGGGCGAGGAAACACCATATATTTT. Amino acids: CASSPRTGRGNTIYF.